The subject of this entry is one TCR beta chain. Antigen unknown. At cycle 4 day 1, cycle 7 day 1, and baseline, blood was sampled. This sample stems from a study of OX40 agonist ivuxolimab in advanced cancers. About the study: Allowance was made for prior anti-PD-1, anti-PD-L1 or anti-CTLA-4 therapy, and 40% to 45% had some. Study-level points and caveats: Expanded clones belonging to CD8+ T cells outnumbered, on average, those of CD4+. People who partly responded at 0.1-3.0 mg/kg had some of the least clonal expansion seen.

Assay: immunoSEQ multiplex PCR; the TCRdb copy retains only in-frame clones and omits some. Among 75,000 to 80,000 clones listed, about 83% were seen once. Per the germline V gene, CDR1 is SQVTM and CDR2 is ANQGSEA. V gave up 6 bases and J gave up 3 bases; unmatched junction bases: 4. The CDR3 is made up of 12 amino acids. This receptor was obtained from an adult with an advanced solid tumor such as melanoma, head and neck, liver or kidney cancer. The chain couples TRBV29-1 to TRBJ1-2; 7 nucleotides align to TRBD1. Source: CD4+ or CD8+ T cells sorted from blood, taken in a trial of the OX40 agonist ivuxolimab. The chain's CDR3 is CSVPQGDYGYTF. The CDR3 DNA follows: TGCAGCGTCCCCCAGGGGGACTATGGCTACACCTTC.